A selection of T cell receptor beta chains follows, all from one sample in a study of blood T cell repertoires in COVID-19. Profiled with immunoSEQ multiplex PCR; TCRdb holds only in-frame clones, not every one. The table records around 250,000 clones, approximately 90% of them present only once. The sample comprised PBMCs or T cells enriched from blood (not recorded which). These receptors were collected from a man aged 18-30 years who had recovered from COVID-19. CDR3s include the opening cysteine and the closing phenylalanine or tryptophan. The D gene is left open where the match is weak. Not every row has a clone size; where given, it reads once, few, many or a size class.

size	D	V	J	DNA	CDR3
-	-	TRBV6-5	TRBJ1-2	TGTGCCAGCAGTCGAGGGACACCTGCTAACTATGGCTACACCTTC	CASSRGTPANYGYTF
-	-	TRBV24-1	TRBJ1-3	TGTGCCACCAGTGATGCCCCCCATCCGGGAAAAGCTGGAAACACCATATATTTT	CATSDAPHPGKAGNTIYF
once	-	TRBV19	TRBJ2-3	TGTGCCAGTAGTGGGCTTAGGGGGTTTAGCACAGATACGCAGTATTTT	CASSGLRGFSTDTQYF
-	-	TRBV30	TRBJ2-1	TGTGCCTGGAGTGGCCAAGAAAGCACTGAGCAGTTCTTC	CAWSGQESTEQFF
-	TRBD2	TRBV6-5	TRBJ2-7	TGTGCCAGCACCTCTACTAGCGGGAGTTCCTACGAGCAGTACTTC	CASTSTSGSSYEQYF
-	TRBD2	TRBV3-1/TRBV3-2	TRBJ2-5	TGTGCCAGCAGCCCGTGGACTAGTTCTGAGACCCAGTACTTC	CASSPWTSSETQYF
-	TRBD1	TRBV19	TRBJ1-2	TGTGCCAGTAGTAGCACAGGGGAGAATGGCTACACCTTC	CASSSTGENGYTF
-	TRBD1	TRBV2	TRBJ2-3	TGTGCCAGGCAGGACAGGGGGACATATACGCAGTATTTT	CARQDRGTYTQYF
-	TRBD2	TRBV5-8	TRBJ2-5	TGTGCCAGCAGCCAGAGACTAGCGGGAAAGGAGACCCAGTACTTC	CASSQRLAGKETQYF
-	TRBD2	TRBV19	TRBJ2-5	TGTGCCAGTAGTATCGAAACTAGCGGGTCAGAGACCCAGTACTTC	CASSIETSGSETQYF
-	-	TRBV11-3	TRBJ1-2	TGTGCCAGCAGCCCAGGCGCCGTCGGGGGACGCTACACCTTC	CASSPGAVGGRYTF
-	TRBD2	TRBV15	TRBJ2-2	TGTGCCACACATACCGGGACTACGAACACCGGGGAGCTGTTTTTT	CATHTGTTNTGELFF
-	-	TRBV5-6	TRBJ2-3	TGTGCCAGCAGCTTGCTAGGGGTTAGAAGCACAGATACGCAGTATTTT	CASSLLGVRSTDTQYF
-	-	TRBV2	TRBJ1-1	TGTGCCAGCAGTGAAGCGAGCAGGTTATTTAACACTGAAGCTTTCTTT	CASSEASRLFNTEAFF
few	TRBD2	TRBV7-9	TRBJ2-1	TGTGCCAGCAGGCTTAGCGGGAGTAGGCACAATGAGCAGTTCTTC	CASRLSGSRHNEQFF
-	TRBD2	TRBV28	TRBJ2-5	TGTGCCAGCAGTTTCTCTAGCGGGAGTAGGGAGACCCAGTACTTC	CASSFSSGSRETQYF
-	TRBD1	TRBV19	TRBJ2-7	TGTGCCACCGGGACAGGGAACGAGCAGTACTTC	CATGTGNEQYF
-	-	TRBV5-1	TRBJ2-1	TGCGCCAGCAGCGACGGGTTAAGCTCCTACAATGAGCAGTTCTTC	CASSDGLSSYNEQFF
once	-	TRBV10-3	TRBJ1-1	TGTGCCACCCTCGGAGACGACACTGAAGCTTTCTTT	CATLGDDTEAFF
-	TRBD1	TRBV5-1	TRBJ2-3	TGCGCCAGCGGTGTGGACAGGACTAGCACAGATACGCAGTATTTT	CASGVDRTSTDTQYF
-	-	TRBV9	TRBJ1-1	TGTGCCAGCAGCACCTACGGGGGGGATGAAGCTTTCTTT	CASSTYGGDEAFF
-	-	TRBV12-2	TRBJ2-1	TGTGCAAGTCGCTTAGAGTTCTTTTGGACAGGGTCCTACAATGAGCAGTTCTTC	CASRLEFFWTGSYNEQFF
-	TRBD1	TRBV9	TRBJ1-4	TGTGCCAGCAGCGAGGGACAGGGGGCGTCCATTGAAAAACTGTTTTTT	CASSEGQGASIEKLFF
-	TRBD1	TRBV9	TRBJ1-4	TGTGCCAGCAGCGTAGAATCACAGGGGCAGTATGAAAAACTGTTTTTT	CASSVESQGQYEKLFF
-	TRBD1	TRBV24-1	TRBJ1-1	TGTGCCACCAGCGATTCAGGGGGGCAGGGTGAAGCTTTCTTT	CATSDSGGQGEAFF
-	-	TRBV21-1	TRBJ1-3	TGTGCCAGCAGCAAACCTCGGGACAGGAGGAAGTCTGGAAACACCATATATTTT	CASSKPRDRRKSGNTIYF
-	TRBD1	TRBV7-9	TRBJ1-1	TGTGCCAGCAGCCCCCGAGGGGGCATGAACACTGAAGCTTTCTTT	CASSPRGGMNTEAFF
-	-	TRBV5-5	TRBJ2-7	TGTGCCAGCAGCTTGCTTTCAGGGAACTCCTACGAGCAGTACTTC	CASSLLSGNSYEQYF
-	TRBD1	TRBV24-1	TRBJ2-1	TGTGCCACCAGTGGGCCAGGGGGTCGAAACCTCAATGAGCAGTTCTTC	CATSGPGGRNLNEQFF